The T cell receptor (beta chain) under discussion was sequenced for a study of cytomegalovirus exposure and HLA in healthy donors. The CDR3 is 14 amino acids. Germline V gene lookup returns CDR1 SGHDN and CDR2 FVKESK. Germline trimming cut 5 bases from V and 0 bases from J; bases unmatched to any gene: 2. The PCR employed 60 Vbeta primers together with 13 Jbeta primers. Clones were sequenced by immunoSEQ multiplex PCR, and TCRdb holds only the in-frame ones, with some missing. The table has 150,000 to 200,000 clones, about 70% seen once. With respect to this clone: Its antigen remains unidentified.

Study observations and caveats: An analysis that was carried out later associated 15,000 to 20,000 TCR beta sequences with HLA alleles at 0.05 false discovery rate. One variant, a missense change in DCLRE1C, was linked in a later analysis to TCR beta V- and J-gene trimming. Some V segments, TRBV6-2 and TRBV6-3 among them, were indistinguishable and were therefore excluded.

The TCR sequence derives from a woman in her thirties or forties in good health and CMV-seropositive. This chain uses TRBV14 with TRBJ2-5, with 8 bases identical to TRBD1. Source material: PBMCs. The CDR3 coding sequence is TGTGCCAGCAGCGGACAGGGTTACCAAGAGACCCAGTACTTC. It translates to CASSGQGYQETQYF.